This T cell receptor (beta chain) originates from a study of regulatory T cells in long-lasting Graves disease. Study-level information: Graves' patients diagnosed newly had used antithyroid drugs under 3 months.

Library construction for TCR beta used iRepertoire HTBI primers and Arm-PCR of CDR3 regions. TCRdb used MiXCR to reprocess the multiplex PCR reads, holding one entry per CDR3 protein. Of 350,000 to 500,000 distinct CDR3 sequences listed, roughly 15% are singletons. The time point was: newly diagnosed GD, antithyroid drugs for less than 3 months. Scientists built the TCR library using RNA that was extracted from PBMCs. The patients were drawn from one endocrinology department in Xi'an, China. General study results and limits: Those with persistent Graves' had less TCR diversity than newly diagnosed patients.

This clonotype was seen many times. Its target is unknown. The V gene lost 4 bases and the J gene lost 3 bases, with 9 bases spanning the gap. The CDR3 sequence is 14 residues long. Germline values: CDR1 MNHNS, CDR2 SASEGT. This sample also appeared in a second study, on T cells in Graves' hyperthyroidism and ophthalmopathy.

The sample here was peripheral blood mononuclear cells (PBMCs), taken at new diagnosis, from a patient treated with antithyroid drugs. The chain joins TRBV6-1 to TRBJ2-2; D is undetermined. This receptor was obtained from a woman in her 30s with Graves disease. The CDR3 nucleotides read TGTGCCAGCAGTGGCCGGCCAGACACCGGGGAGCTGTTTTTT. The encoded protein is CASSGRPDTGELFF.